The 6 T cell receptor beta chains below come from one sample, sequenced in a study of shared clonotypes between healthy human individuals. Repertoires were generated with immunoSEQ multiplex PCR, while TCRdb's copy carries only in-frame clones and drops some. The sample carries approximately 1.5 million clones, 95% to 99% recorded once. Specimen: naive CD4+ T cells sorted from blood. Subset reported: CD45RA+ positively selected. The receptors derive from a man younger than 40 in good health.

V and J are TRBV6-1 and TRBJ2-3; 8 bases are a match to TRBD2. Germline CDR1 and CDR2: MNHNS and SASEGT. This CDR3 comprises 15 residues. The V and J ends lost 5 bases and 1 base, in that order; junction bases with no gene match: 5. CDR3 residues: CASSPHSGGTDTQYF. The CDR3 nucleotides read TGTGCCAGCAGTCCCCATAGCGGGGGCACAGATACGCAGTATTTT.

The genes are TRBV2 and TRBJ2-1, with TRBD2 matching over 11 bases. Trimming took 8 bases from V and 6 from J; bases not matched to a gene: 6. This CDR3 spans 14 amino acids. Germline V gene sequence: CDR1 SNHLY, CDR2 FYNNEI. CDR3 region: CASFSLAGVNEQFF. The CDR3 nucleotides are TGTGCCAGCTTCTCACTAGCGGGAGTCAATGAGCAGTTCTTC.

The chain combines TRBV10-2 with TRBJ1-1; D gene uncertain. The CDR3 is 12 amino acids. Germline V gene data show CDR1 as WSHSY and CDR2 as SAAADI. The V and J ends lost 7 bases and 6 bases respectively, with 12 bases between them. For the CDR3, the DNA is TGCGCCAGCAAGAGGGTAAATTCTGAAGCTTTCTTT. It translates to CASKRVNSEAFF.

The chain is built from TRBV7-3 and TRBJ1-2; the D gene is possibly TRBD1 (6 bases). Germline CDR1 SGHTA, CDR2 FQGTGA. V lost 4 bases, J lost 7 bases, and 19 bases lay in between. The CDR3 is 15 amino acids. CDR3 amino acids: CASSSDQTGRGGYTF. The CDR3 bases are TGTGCCAGCAGCTCAGACCAAACAGGGAGAGGTGGCTACACCTTC. Full variable domain (rest looked up from reference TRBV7-3 and TRBJ1-2): GAGVSQTPSNKVTEKGKYVELRCDPISGHTALYWYRQSLGQGPEFLIYFQGTGAADDSGLPNDRFFAVRPEGSVSTLKIQRTERGDSAVYLCASSSDQTGRGGYTFGSGTRLTVV.

This chain links TRBV14 with TRBJ2-1; 8 bases fit TRBD2. Germline assignment: CDR1 SGHDN and CDR2 FVKESK. The CDR3 totals 17 residues. Trimming removed 2 bases from V and 2 bases from J; junction bases left unmatched: 8. CDR3 residues: CASSQRLAGLTYNEQFF. The CDR3 DNA reads as TGTGCCAGCAGCCAACGATTAGCGGGACTAACCTACAATGAGCAGTTCTTC.

Remarks on this clone: The same CDR3 can be traced to other DNA sequences in this sample. This chain connects TRBV7-8 to TRBJ2-7, with D unclear. Germline V gene data show CDR1 as SGHVS and CDR2 as FQNEAQ. V was pared by 0 bases and J by 2 bases, with 8 bases between. The CDR3 runs 14 residues. In DNA form, the CDR3 reads TGTGCCAGCAGCTTAGCTGGCTATACCTACGAGCAGTACTTC. This codes for CASSLAGYTYEQYF. The complete variable domain, with remaining parts taken from reference TRBV7-8 and TRBJ2-7, reads GAGVSQSPRYKVAKRGQDVALRCDPISGHVSLFWYQQALGQGPEFLTYFQNEAQLDKSGLPSDRFFAERPEGSVSTLKIQRTQQEDSAVYLCASSLAGYTYEQYFGPGTRLTVT.